What follows are 31 T cell receptor beta chains derived from one specimen sequenced in a study of breast tumors, draining lymph nodes, adjacent tissues. Axillary draining lymph nodes of breast cancer patients supplied the node samples. In TCRdb, the multiplex PCR reads were re-called with MiXCR into one record per CDR3 protein. The sample has around 190,000 distinct CDR3 sequences, around a third seen once; the top ten hold roughly 4.5%. The sample taken for sequencing was axillary lymph node tissue. Receptors were obtained from a female donor with breast cancer. Some clones in this sample may be carry-over from other donors' samples.

V and J are TRBV6-6 and TRBJ2-7; weak D call: TRBD2 (7 bases). The germline V gene has CDR1 MNHNY and CDR2 SVGAGI (reference sequence). The germline V and J ends were trimmed by 5 bases and 2 bases, with 13 bases remaining between them. This CDR3 spans 14 amino acids. CDR3 residues: CASSLGGLAYEQYF. The CDR3 DNA follows: TGTGCCAGCAGTCTGGGGGGGCTTGCCTACGAGCAGTACTTC.

This clonotype has ten or more counts. This chain links TRBV12-3 or TRBV12-4 with TRBJ2-1; TRBD2 matches at 12 bases. This CDR3 has 16 residues. V lost 8 bases to trimming and J lost 7 bases; unmatched junction nucleotides: 12. The CDR3 region has the DNA TGTGCCAGCGAGGGGGATCTAGCGGGAGGGCCAAATGAGCAGTTCTTC. Its translation: CASEGDLAGGPNEQFF.

This clonotype was seen a few times. Being one base from a much bigger clone, this may be a read error. The chain is built from TRBV25-1 and TRBJ2-7, with 8 bases lining up with TRBD2. Per germline, CDR1 MGHDK and CDR2 SYGVNS. The CDR3 is 14 amino acids. Here the CDR3 DNA reads TGTGCCGGCAGTGACTCGGGGGGGGCCCACGAGCAGTACTTC. Its translation: CAGSDSGGAHEQYF.

This clonotype was recorded a few times. The junction departs from the called germline gene at one end, perhaps through a read error. The rearrangement links TRBV14 to TRBJ2-7; 9 positions agree with TRBD1. Germline V lookup: CDR1 SGHDN, CDR2 FVKESK. CDR3 size: 14 residues. CDR3 sequence reads: CASSQGQGFYEQSF. CDR3 DNA: TGTGCCAGCAGCCAGGGACAGGGTTTTTACGAGCAGTCCTTC.

This rearrangement joins TRBV6-6 to TRBJ2-1; D might be TRBD2 (5 bases). CDR3 length: 16 amino acids. Germline-derived CDR1 and CDR2 are MNHNY and SVGAGI (reference sequence). Trimming shortened V by 7 bases and J by 6 bases, and 22 bases separated the two germline ends. The CDR3 DNA reads TGTGCCAGCAATCCCCCGTCGTGGAGGATGGGCAATGAGCAGTTCTTC. It translates to CASNPPSWRMGNEQFF.

This clonotype was counted many times. The J gene is TRBJ1-2, the V gene TRBV29-1; no clear D gene. Germline V gene sequence: CDR1 SQVTM, CDR2 ANQGSEA. The V gene lost 4 bases and the J gene lost 1 base, with 7 bases spanning the gap. The CDR3 spans 12 residues. The CDR3 nucleotides read TGCAGCGTTGGAGACGGTAACTATGGCTACACCTTC. Translation: CSVGDGNYGYTF.

This clonotype has ten or more counts. The gene calls are TRBV7-6 and TRBJ1-6; TRBD1 matches at 7 bases. Trimming removed 3 bases from V and 7 bases from J; junction bases left unmatched: 3. In germline, CDR1 is SGHVS, CDR2 FNYEAQ. The CDR3 is 14 amino acids. CDR3 amino acids: CASSLTGMNSPLHF. The CDR3 bases are TGTGCCAGCAGCTTGACAGGGATGAATTCACCCCTCCACTTT.

This clonotype was observed a few times. The J gene is TRBJ2-7, the V gene TRBV6-5; 10 positions agree with TRBD2. The germline V gene encodes CDR1 MNHEY and CDR2 SVGAGI. V was pared by 5 bases and J by 4 bases, with 8 bases of the junction left unmatched. The length of the CDR3 is 15 residues. CDR3 nucleotide sequence: TGTGCCAGCAGTCATACTAGCGGGATGCGGTACGAGCAGTACTTC. This encodes CASSHTSGMRYEQYF.

This clonotype was found many times. The rearrangement uses TRBV9 and TRBJ1-6; 11 bases align to TRBD1. CDR3 length: 16 residues. The trim removed 4 bases at V and 6 bases at J, leaving 6 bases unmatched. The germline V gene has CDR1 SGDLS and CDR2 YYNGEE. This CDR3 reads CASSRGQGASNSPLHF. For the CDR3, the DNA is TGTGCCAGCAGCAGAGGACAGGGGGCGTCTAATTCACCCCTCCACTTT. Variable domain in full (rest from reference TRBV9 and TRBJ1-6): DSGVTQTPKHLITATGQRVTLRCSPRSGDLSVYWYQQSLDQGLQFLIQYYNGEERAKGNILERFSAQQFPDLHSELNLSSLELGDSALYFCASSRGQGASNSPLHFGNGTRLTVT.

This clonotype was counted between two and nine times. V is TRBV6-2 or TRBV6-3 and J is TRBJ2-5; 11 nucleotides line up with TRBD2. The V and J ends lost 2 bases and 5 bases, in that order; junction bases with no gene match: 16. The CDR3 spans 19 residues. Germline V CDR1 and CDR2: MNHEY, SVGEGT. The CDR3 reads CASSYGLLAGVSHGETQYF. The CDR3 region has the DNA TGTGCCAGCAGTTACGGTCTACTAGCGGGGGTTTCCCACGGGGAGACCCAGTACTTC.

A word on this clonotype: This may be a read error: a much more frequent sequence differs by one nucleotide. The chain carries TRBV20-1 and TRBJ2-2; D might be TRBD1 or TRBD2, each matching 6 bases. Germline CDR1 DFQATT, CDR2 SNEGSKA (reference sequence). The CDR3 runs 18 residues. V dropped 3 bases and J dropped 4 bases, with 24 bases sitting between them. CDR3 coding DNA: TGCAGTGCTAGGGGGATCATGGGAAGGGGGGCGAGCACCGGGGAGCTGTTTTTT. The encoded protein is CSARGIMGRGASTGELFF.

By its share, this clonotype is medium-sized. Compared with germline, one end of the junction differs, possibly owing to a read error. The chain combines TRBV20-1 with TRBJ2-5; 8 positions agree with TRBD1. This CDR3 is built from 12 residues. Germline lookup yields CDR1 DFQATT and CDR2 SNEGSKA (reference sequence). DNA for the CDR3: TGCAGTGCTGGCGGACAGGGAGAGGCCCAGTACTTC. This gives the protein CSAGGQGEAQYF.

The chain links TRBV6-1 to TRBJ1-2; D is unclear. Germline V gene sequence: CDR1 MNHNS, CDR2 SASEGT. The CDR3 consists of 15 residues. Deletions cut 2 bases from V and 8 bases from J, with 18 bases between. The CDR3 is CASSERYDRTQGYTF. CDR3 DNA sequence: TGTGCCAGCAGTGAACGATATGACCGCACCCAGGGCTACACCTTC.

A note on this clonotype: This may arise from a read error, as a much more abundant clone is one base away. The gene calls are TRBV12-3 or TRBV12-4 and TRBJ2-7, with 12 bases identical to TRBD2. V was clipped by 6 bases and J by 4 bases; unmatched bases: 4. The length of the CDR3 is 14 residues. CDR3 in DNA: TGTGCCAGCAGCGACGGGACTAGCGGGTACGAGCAGTACTTC. It yields the protein CASSDGTSGYEQYF.

This clonotype was recorded at least ten times. The chain joins TRBV3-1 to TRBJ2-3; D is perhaps TRBD2 (6 bases). From germline, CDR1 is LGHDT and CDR2 YNNKEL (reference sequence). This CDR3 is built from 15 residues. Deletions cut 4 bases from V and 3 bases from J, with 14 bases between. The CDR3 spells CASSRQRAGTDTQYF. CDR3 nucleotide sequence: TGTGCCAGCAGCCGTCAGCGGGCCGGAACAGATACGCAGTATTTT.

V usage is TRBV12-3 or TRBV12-4 and J usage is TRBJ2-1, with D possibly TRBD2 on 5 matching bases. The CDR3 runs to 14 residues. V lost 2 bases to trimming and J lost 8 bases, with 13 bases between them. The CDR3: CASSLPTGGYEQFF. The CDR3 DNA sequence: TGTGCCAGCAGTTTACCCACTGGAGGCTATGAGCAGTTCTTC.

This clonotype was seen repeatedly, ten times or more. The chain links TRBV30 to TRBJ1-4; D possibly corresponds to TRBD1 (5 bases). CDR1 GTSNPN and CDR2 SVGIG come from the germline V gene (reference sequence). V shed 3 bases and J shed 14 bases, with 19 bases lying between them. The CDR3 totals 13 residues. The CDR3 loop is CAWRPDALGDLFF. The CDR3 bases are TGTGCCTGGAGACCCGACGCTTTGGGGGATCTGTTTTTT.

The table lists this clonotype with many counts. This rearrangement joins TRBV6-5 to TRBJ2-3; D may match TRBD1 or TRBD2 (6 bases each). The germline gives CDR1 MNHEY, CDR2 SVGAGI. This CDR3 has 17 amino acids. V lost 2 bases to trimming and J lost 4 bases, with 19 bases between them. Here the CDR3 reads CASSYLTRGAGPDTQYF. As DNA, the CDR3 is TGTGCCAGCAGTTACCTGACTAGGGGGGCAGGCCCAGATACGCAGTATTTT.

Many counts were recorded for this clonotype. The V call is TRBV5-1, the J call TRBJ1-3; the match to TRBD1 covers 7 bases. The CDR3 covers 21 residues. V lost 1 base, J lost 1 base, and 20 bases stayed unmatched. CDR1 SGHRS and CDR2 YFSETQ come from the germline V gene. For the CDR3, the DNA is TGCGCCAGCAGCTTGTCTGCTTGGAGGGGGCAGACTGTCGGTTCTGGAAACACCATATATTTT. This translates into CASSLSAWRGQTVGSGNTIYF.

The chain is built from TRBV12-3 or TRBV12-4 and TRBJ1-5; 8 bases map to TRBD1. The CDR3 totals 16 residues. With 1 base clipped from V and 2 bases from J, the junction kept 4 bases outside the gene matches. CDR3 coding DNA: TGTGCCAGCAGTTTAGAGGACAGGGTAGGCAATCAGCCCCAGCATTTT. Residues: CASSLEDRVGNQPQHF.

The V and J genes are TRBV19 and TRBJ1-2, with D maybe TRBD1 (6 bases). The germline V and J ends were trimmed by 10 bases and 13 bases, with 25 bases remaining between them. The CDR3 length is 13 residues. Per the germline V gene, CDR1 is LNHDA and CDR2 is SQIVND (reference sequence). CDR3 protein: CATKSRDNYGRTF. CDR3 in DNA: TGTGCCACCAAGTCCCGGGACAACTATGGCCGCACCTTC.

The sample holds many counts of this clonotype. The chain combines TRBV14 with TRBJ2-2; D is ambiguous. Deletions cut 4 bases from V and 6 bases from J, with 12 bases between. CDR1 SGHDN and CDR2 FVKESK come from the germline V gene. CDR3 length equals 14 residues. DNA of the CDR3: TGTGCCAGCAGCCCCTTAAGCAGTTCCGGGGAGCTGTTTTTT. This codes for CASSPLSSSGELFF. The full variable domain, in which reference TRBV14 and TRBJ2-2 provide the parts outside the CDR3, is EAGVTQFPSHSVIEKGQTVTLRCDPISGHDNLYWYRRVMGKEIKFLLHFVKESKQDESGMPNNRFLAERTGGTYSTLKVQPAELEDSGVYFCASSPLSSSGELFFGEGSRLTVL.

This clonotype showed up just a few times. It may be a read error: a sequence one base away is much more abundant. The chain employs TRBV14 and TRBJ2-7; 9 nucleotides align to TRBD2. The CDR3 has 16 amino acids. CDR1 SGHDN and CDR2 FVKESK come from the germline V gene. The DNA for the CDR3 is TGTGCCAGCAGCCAAGATGAGTTAGCGGGGGCCTACGCGCAGTACTTC. Translated, it gives CASSQDELAGAYAQYF.

This clonotype was recorded at least ten times. The V call is TRBV7-9, the J call TRBJ2-6; D is ambiguous. This CDR3 has 15 amino acids. Germline V CDR1 and CDR2: SEHNR, FQNEAQ (reference sequence). Between the trimmed V and J ends, which lost 1 base and 0 bases, there was a span of 4 bases. CDR3 nucleotides: TGTGCCAGCAGCTTAGATTACTCTGGGGCCAACGTCCTGACTTTC. This sequence encodes CASSLDYSGANVLTF.

This clonotype appeared a few times. V gene TRBV12-3 or TRBV12-4 combines with J gene TRBJ2-5; no clear D gene. The CDR3 is 12 residues long. Trimming cost V 3 bases and J 7 bases, with 9 bases left between them. CDR3 loop: CASSFSLRTQYF. CDR3 coding DNA: TGTGCCAGCAGTTTTTCTTTACGGACCCAGTACTTC.

This clonotype was seen ten or more times. The chain uses TRBV20-1 and TRBJ2-7; D tentatively fits TRBD1 or TRBD2 (5 bases each). V was cut by 3 bases and J by 4 bases, with 10 bases left in between. The CDR3 spans 12 residues. Per the germline V gene, CDR1 is DFQATT and CDR2 is SNEGSKA (reference sequence). The CDR3 spells CSASEGQYEQYF. For the CDR3, the DNA is TGCAGTGCTAGCGAGGGGCAGTACGAGCAGTACTTC.

This clonotype was counted a few times. CDR3 protein: CASSRIGTENYGYTF. CDR3 coding DNA: TGTGCCAGCAGTCGAATCGGGACCGAGAACTATGGCTACACCTTC. This chain connects TRBV6-5 to TRBJ1-2; D is possibly TRBD1 (5 bases). The CDR3 extends over 15 amino acids. Per the germline V gene, CDR1 is MNHEY and CDR2 is SVGAGI. The V end was cut by 5 bases, the J end by 2 bases, with 15 bases between.

This clonotype has at least ten counts. This sequence joins TRBV6-6 and TRBJ1-6; 9 bases are a match to TRBD1. The junction had 12 bases not matched to a gene; V was cut back by 6 bases and J by 9 bases. This CDR3 contains 16 residues. Germline CDR1 is MNHNY and CDR2 is SVGAGI (reference sequence). In DNA, the CDR3 is TGTGCCAGCAGCCCGATATGGACAGGGGCCACTTCACCCCTCCACTTT. This codes for CASSPIWTGATSPLHF.

On this clonotype: Being one base from a much bigger clone, this may be a read error. The rearrangement joins TRBV6-1 to TRBJ2-7; no clear D. The CDR3 length is 14 residues. Trimming left V 5 bases short and J 1 base short, with 12 bases between. Germline V gene data show CDR1 as MNHNS and CDR2 as SASEGT. The CDR3 is CASSHGGLSYEQYF. The CDR3 coding sequence is TGTGCCAGCAGTCACGGCGGTCTTTCCTACGAGCAGTACTTC.

This chain uses TRBV5-5 with TRBJ2-5; D possibly corresponds to TRBD1 (6 bases). Germline V lookup: CDR1 SGHKS, CDR2 YYEKEE (reference sequence). Trimming took 5 bases from V and 4 from J, leaving 18 bases between them. The CDR3 totals 15 residues. The chain's CDR3 is CASSCRDTGRETQYF. In nucleotides, the CDR3 is TGTGCCAGCAGTTGCCGGGACACGGGGCGAGAGACCCAGTACTTC.

This clonotype was observed at least ten times. The rearrangement links TRBV5-8 to TRBJ2-3, with TRBD2 as a possible D gene (7 bases). Germline V gives CDR1 SGHTS, CDR2 YDEGEE. V lost 5 bases, J lost 2 bases, and 15 bases lay in between. The CDR3 has 15 amino acids. The CDR3 DNA follows: TGTGCCAGCAGGGGAGGGAGGGGGTCCACAGATACGCAGTATTTT. This translates into CASRGGRGSTDTQYF.